This TCR beta chain derives from a study of blood T cell repertoires in COVID-19. Original processing notes: Reference gene primer amplification in the assay estimated nucleated cell counts. Assay used: immunoSEQ multiplex PCR; TCRdb lists only in-frame clones, some missing. V, J and clone size were drawn from that table, and D and trimming were deduced from the DNA. This table holds roughly 63,000 clones, 60% to 75% found once. Trimming removed 1 base from V and 2 bases from J, with 9 bases in between. The CDR3 length is 13 residues. Germline V gene lookup returns CDR1 SQVTM and CDR2 ANQGSEA. This clone was picked up a small number of times.

This sequence was found in a woman of 80 years or more with acute or convalescent COVID-19. Sequencing was carried out using peripheral blood. This chain uses TRBV29-1 with TRBJ2-7, with no clear D. CDR3 protein: CSVEVAGTYEQYF. CDR3 DNA: TGCAGCGTTGAAGTTGCAGGTACCTACGAGCAGTACTTC.